This T cell receptor (beta chain) was recovered during a study of blood T cell repertoires in COVID-19 (TCRdb year 2020). Concerning the study at large: Samples covering the acute and convalescent phases of COVID-19 were provided by collaborators in the United States, Italy and Spain. The repertoires were released in a freely available public database intended as a resource for research on the immune response to SARS-CoV-2. The samples were drawn from two sources: the first 160 participants of the ongoing ImmuneRACE study, and 1,200 or so subjects contributed by 6 global collaborators. Subjects who had been exposed to COVID-19, were actively infected with it, or had recovered from it provided the deeply sampled blood TCRbeta repertoires that made up the dataset. The sample metadata nearly always contained a de-identified subject ID, COVID-19 status, age in years and sex. The prospective study material was composed of cDNA or gDNA derived from T cells, B-cell-depleted T cells, or PBMCs. HLA class I and class II types, where available, came from metadata supplied by the sample provider rather than from assay-based typing. On the study overall, not on this receptor specifically: Clinical and demographic metadata were provided uncurated, with the amount varying by source and participant.

Whole blood was collected in K2EDTA tubes by collaborating institutions according to the institutions' own protocols. For TCRbeta analysis, collaborator samples were shipped as frozen whole blood, as isolated PBMCs, or as DNA extracted from either sample type. The CDR3 starts with the cysteine, ends with the phenylalanine, and has 15 residues. Solely the CDR3 DNA is kept, with 45 bases framed from the first base. V is pared back by 0 bases and J by 4 bases, with 12 bases lying between the germline termini. CDR1 and CDR2 were assigned from the germline V gene (reference sequence) as LNHNV and YYDKDF. The immunoSEQ Assay, a bias-controlled multiplex PCR, was used to amplify TCRbeta CDR3 regions from genomic DNA. From the authors' description of their analysis: Nucleated cell counts per sample were estimated from amplification of reference gene primers within the assay. To quantify the absolute abundance of each unique TCRbeta CDR3 rearrangement, sequence reads were collapsed and filtered. For each sample, productive Simpson clonality was calculated as the square root of Simpson's diversity index across productive rearrangements. The immuneACCESS repertoire file appears here via TCRdb, limited to in-frame rearrangements. These files lack a portion of the clones; in checked studies, under half of the deficit traces to unresolved V genes, and the cause of the others is not known. The V and J calls and clone size come from that table; D and trimming were worked out from the DNA. The sample records roughly 120,000 clones, 70% to 80% of which are singletons. The top ten constitute under 3% of the sample.

Notes on this clone: Its antigen is currently not known. Base qualities are not provided; no much larger clone lies one nucleotide away.

This sequence was found in a man aged 50 to 60 with acute or convalescent COVID-19. The V gene is TRBV15 and the J gene is TRBJ2-5; TRBD1 is a weak D gene call, 5 bases matching. Sequencing input: peripheral blood. In nucleotide form, the sequence is TGTGCCACCAGCAGAGACCTGGACATTGGAGAGACCCAGTACTTC. This gives the protein CATSRDLDIGETQYF.